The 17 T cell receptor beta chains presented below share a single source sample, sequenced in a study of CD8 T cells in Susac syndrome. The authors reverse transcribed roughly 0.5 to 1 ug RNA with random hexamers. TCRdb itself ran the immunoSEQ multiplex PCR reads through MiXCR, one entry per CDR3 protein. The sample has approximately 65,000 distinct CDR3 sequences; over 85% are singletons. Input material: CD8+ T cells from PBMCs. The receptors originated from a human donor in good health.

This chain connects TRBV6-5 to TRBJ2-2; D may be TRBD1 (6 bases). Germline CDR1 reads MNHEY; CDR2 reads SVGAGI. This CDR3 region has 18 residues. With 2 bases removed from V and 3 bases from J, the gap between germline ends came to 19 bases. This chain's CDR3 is CASSYILTGLGDTGELFF. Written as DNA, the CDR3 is TGTGCCAGCAGTTACATCTTGACAGGCCTTGGGGACACCGGGGAGCTGTTTTTT.

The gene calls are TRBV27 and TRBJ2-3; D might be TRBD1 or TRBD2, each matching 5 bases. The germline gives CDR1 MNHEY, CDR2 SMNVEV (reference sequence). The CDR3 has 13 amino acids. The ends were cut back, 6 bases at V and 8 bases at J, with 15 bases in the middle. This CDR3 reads CASSGRGEGTQYF. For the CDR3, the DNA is TGTGCCAGCAGCGGAAGGGGAGAGGGTACGCAGTATTTT.

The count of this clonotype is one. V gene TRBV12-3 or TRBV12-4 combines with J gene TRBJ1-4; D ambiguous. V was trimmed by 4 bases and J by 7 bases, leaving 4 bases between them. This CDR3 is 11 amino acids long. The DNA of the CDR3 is TGTGCCAGCAGTTATCGTGAAAAACTGTTTTTT. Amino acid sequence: CASSYREKLFF.

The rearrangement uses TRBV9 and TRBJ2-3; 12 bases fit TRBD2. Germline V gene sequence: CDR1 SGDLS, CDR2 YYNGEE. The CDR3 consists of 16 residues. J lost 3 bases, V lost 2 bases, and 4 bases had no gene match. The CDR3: CASSVASGGGTDTQYF. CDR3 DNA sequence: TGTGCCAGCAGCGTCGCTAGCGGGGGGGGAACAGATACGCAGTATTTT.

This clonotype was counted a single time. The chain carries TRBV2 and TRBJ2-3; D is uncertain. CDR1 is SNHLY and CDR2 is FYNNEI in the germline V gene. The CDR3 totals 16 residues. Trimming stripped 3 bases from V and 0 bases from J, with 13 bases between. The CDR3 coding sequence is TGTGCCAGCAGTGATTACGGATACACTAGCACAGATACGCAGTATTTT. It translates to CASSDYGYTSTDTQYF.

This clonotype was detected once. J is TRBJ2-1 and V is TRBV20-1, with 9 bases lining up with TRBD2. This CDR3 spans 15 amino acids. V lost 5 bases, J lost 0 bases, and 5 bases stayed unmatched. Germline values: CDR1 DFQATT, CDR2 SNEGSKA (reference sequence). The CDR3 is CSASSGDSSYNEQFF. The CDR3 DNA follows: TGCAGTGCTTCTAGCGGGGACAGCTCCTACAATGAGCAGTTCTTC.

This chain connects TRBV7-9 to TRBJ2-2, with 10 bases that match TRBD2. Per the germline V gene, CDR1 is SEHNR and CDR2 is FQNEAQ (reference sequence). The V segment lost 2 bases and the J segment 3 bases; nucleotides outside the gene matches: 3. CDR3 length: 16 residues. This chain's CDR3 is CASSLSLAGDTGELFF. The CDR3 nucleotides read TGTGCCAGCAGCTTAAGCCTAGCGGGGGACACCGGGGAGCTGTTTTTT.

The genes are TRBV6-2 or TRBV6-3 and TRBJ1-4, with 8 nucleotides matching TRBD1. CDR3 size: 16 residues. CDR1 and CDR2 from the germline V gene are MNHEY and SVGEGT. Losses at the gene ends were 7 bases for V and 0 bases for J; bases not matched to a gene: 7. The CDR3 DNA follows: TGTGCCAGCACCTACGACAGGGGAGCAACTAATGAAAAACTGTTTTTT. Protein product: CASTYDRGATNEKLFF.

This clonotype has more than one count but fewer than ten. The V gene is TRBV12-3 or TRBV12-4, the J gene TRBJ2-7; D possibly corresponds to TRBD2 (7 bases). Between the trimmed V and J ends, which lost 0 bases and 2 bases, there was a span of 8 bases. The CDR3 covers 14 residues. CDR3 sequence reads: CASSLAGGPYEQYF. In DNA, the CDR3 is TGTGCCAGCAGTTTAGCGGGGGGGCCCTACGAGCAGTACTTC.

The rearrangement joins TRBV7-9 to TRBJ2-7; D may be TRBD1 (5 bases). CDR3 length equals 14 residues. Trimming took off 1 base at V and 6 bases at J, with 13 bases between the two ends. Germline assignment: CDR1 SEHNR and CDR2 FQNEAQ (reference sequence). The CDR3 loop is CASSLEGPQGEQYF. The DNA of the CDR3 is TGTGCCAGCAGCTTAGAGGGGCCCCAGGGCGAGCAGTACTTC. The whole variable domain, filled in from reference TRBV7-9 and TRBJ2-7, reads DTGVSQNPRHKITKRGQNVTFRCDPISEHNRLYWYRQTLGQGPEFLTYFQNEAQLEKSRLLSDRFSAERPKGSFSTLEIQRTEQGDSAMYLCASSLEGPQGEQYFGPGTRLTVT.

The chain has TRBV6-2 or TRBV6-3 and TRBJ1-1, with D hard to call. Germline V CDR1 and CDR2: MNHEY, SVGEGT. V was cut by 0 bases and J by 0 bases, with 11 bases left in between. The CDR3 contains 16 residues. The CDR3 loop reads CASSYSPGSLNTEAFF. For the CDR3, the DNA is TGTGCCAGCAGTTACTCCCCAGGTAGCCTGAACACTGAAGCTTTCTTT.

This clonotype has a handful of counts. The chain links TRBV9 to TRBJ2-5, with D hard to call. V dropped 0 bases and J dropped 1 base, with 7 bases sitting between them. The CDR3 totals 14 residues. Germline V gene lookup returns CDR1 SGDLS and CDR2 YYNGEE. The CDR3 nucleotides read TGTGCCAGCAGCGTAGATACAAGCCAAGAGACCCAGTACTTC. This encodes CASSVDTSQETQYF.

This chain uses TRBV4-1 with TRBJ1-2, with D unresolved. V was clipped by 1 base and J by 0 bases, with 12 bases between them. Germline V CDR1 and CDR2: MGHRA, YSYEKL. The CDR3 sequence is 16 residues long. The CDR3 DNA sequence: TGCGCCAGCAGCCAAGTTCAAAGCCTGACTAACTATGGCTACACCTTC. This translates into CASSQVQSLTNYGYTF.

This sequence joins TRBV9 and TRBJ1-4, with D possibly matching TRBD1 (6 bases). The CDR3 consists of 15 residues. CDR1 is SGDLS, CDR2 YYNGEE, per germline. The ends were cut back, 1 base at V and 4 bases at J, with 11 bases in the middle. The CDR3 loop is CASSVTDSFNEKLFF. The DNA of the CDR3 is TGTGCCAGCAGCGTAACGGACAGCTTTAATGAAAAACTGTTTTTT.

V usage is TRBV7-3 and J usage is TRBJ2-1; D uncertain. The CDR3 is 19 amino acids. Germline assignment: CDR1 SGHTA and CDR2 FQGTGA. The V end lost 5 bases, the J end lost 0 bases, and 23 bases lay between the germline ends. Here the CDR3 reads CASSPAPTSLLSSYNEQFF. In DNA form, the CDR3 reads TGTGCCAGCAGCCCCGCCCCAACGTCCCTATTGAGCTCCTACAATGAGCAGTTCTTC.

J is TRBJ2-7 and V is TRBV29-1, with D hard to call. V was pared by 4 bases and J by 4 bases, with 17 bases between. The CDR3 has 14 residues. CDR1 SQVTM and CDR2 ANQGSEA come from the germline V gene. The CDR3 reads CSVVSPQTWYEQYF. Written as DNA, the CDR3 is TGCAGCGTTGTCAGCCCCCAAACCTGGTACGAGCAGTACTTC.

CDR3 DNA sequence: TGTGCCAGCAGCCCCGAGGCTTACTCCTACAATGAGCAGTTCTTC. Its protein is CASSPEAYSYNEQFF. The chain couples TRBV7-6 to TRBJ2-1, with D hard to call. The CDR3 is made up of 15 amino acids. V shed 5 bases and J shed 0 bases, with 11 bases lying between them. CDR1 and CDR2 (germline): SGHVS, FNYEAQ.